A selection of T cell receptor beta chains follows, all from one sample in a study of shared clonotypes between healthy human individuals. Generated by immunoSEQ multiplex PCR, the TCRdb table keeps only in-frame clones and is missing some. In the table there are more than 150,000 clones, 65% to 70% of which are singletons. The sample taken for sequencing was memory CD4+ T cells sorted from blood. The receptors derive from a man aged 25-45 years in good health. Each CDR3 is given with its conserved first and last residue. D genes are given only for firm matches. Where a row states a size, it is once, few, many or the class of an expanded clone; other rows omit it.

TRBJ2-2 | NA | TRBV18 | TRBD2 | TGTGCCAGCTCACCACTGGGACTAGCGGCGATTAACACCGGGGAGCTGTTTTTT | CASSPLGLAAINTGELFF
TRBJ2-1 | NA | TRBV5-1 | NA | TGCGCCAGCAGCCGGGGGGACAGTCCGGCCGAGCAGTTCTTC | CASSRGDSPAEQFF
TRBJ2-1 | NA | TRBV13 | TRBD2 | TGTGCCAGCACCCAGGGGCTAGCGGGAGGGAATGAGCAGTTCTTC | CASTQGLAGGNEQFF
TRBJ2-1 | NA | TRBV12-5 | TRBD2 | TGTGCTAGTGGTTTGGTCGACGGGAGGCAATACAATGAGCAGTTCTTC | CASGLVDGRQYNEQFF
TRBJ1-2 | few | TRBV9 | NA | TGTGCCAGCAGCGTAGCCCCGGATCAGAACTATGGCTACACCTTC | CASSVAPDQNYGYTF
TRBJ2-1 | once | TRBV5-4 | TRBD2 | TGTGCCAGCTTTTGGAGACTAGCGGGAGATATCAATGAGCAGTTCTTC | CASFWRLAGDINEQFF
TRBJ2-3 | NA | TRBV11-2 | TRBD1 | TGTGCCAGCAGCTTCGACAGGGGGGCAGATACGCAGTATTTT | CASSFDRGADTQYF
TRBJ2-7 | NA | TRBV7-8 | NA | TGTGCCAGCTCCATTGGGGGGAATTCCTACGAGCAGTACTTC | CASSIGGNSYEQYF
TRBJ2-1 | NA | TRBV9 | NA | TGTGCCAGCAGTGATTTGGGACTCCCCTACAATGAGCAGTTCTTC | CASSDLGLPYNEQFF
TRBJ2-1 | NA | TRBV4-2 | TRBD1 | TGTGCCAGCAGCCTAGGACAGGCTCGCTACAATGAGCAGTTCTTC | CASSLGQARYNEQFF
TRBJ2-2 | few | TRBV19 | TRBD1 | TGTGCCAGTAGTAACCGACAGGGGGCGTCCGGGGAGCTGTTTTTT | CASSNRQGASGELFF
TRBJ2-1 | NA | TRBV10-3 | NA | TGTGCCATCAGTGAGTCCCAGGGGCAAGGCGATGAGCAGTTCTTC | CAISESQGQGDEQFF
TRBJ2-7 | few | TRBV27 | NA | TGTGCCAGCAGCCCCAGGGTAACCTACGAGCAGTACTTC | CASSPRVTYEQYF
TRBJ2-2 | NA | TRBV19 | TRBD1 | TGTGCCAGCGCCGGGACAGGGATGACCGGGGAGCTGTTTTTT | CASAGTGMTGELFF
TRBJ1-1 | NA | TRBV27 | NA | TGTGCCAGCAGTCTAATGGGCGGGAACACTGAAGCTTTCTTT | CASSLMGGNTEAFF
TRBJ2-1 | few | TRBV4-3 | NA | TGCGCCAGCAGCCACGGAGGAGGTGAGCAGTTCTTC | CASSHGGGEQFF
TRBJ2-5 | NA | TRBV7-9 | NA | TGTGCCAGCAGCCCCCCGTTTTCGCGCCATGAGACCCAGTACTTC | CASSPPFSRHETQYF
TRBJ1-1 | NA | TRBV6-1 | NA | TGTGCCAGCCTAAACCAACAGGGCGGGAACACTGAAGCTTTCTTT | CASLNQQGGNTEAFF
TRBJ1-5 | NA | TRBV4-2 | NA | TGTGCCAGCAGCCAAGAAGGGGACTTTAGCAATCAGCCCCAGCATTTT | CASSQEGDFSNQPQHF
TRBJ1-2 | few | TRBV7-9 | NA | TGTGCCAGCAGCTCTTCGCCCAGTCTCTATGGCTACACCTTC | CASSSSPSLYGYTF
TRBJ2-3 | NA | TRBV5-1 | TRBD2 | TGCGCCAGCAGCTTGGCCCGGCTAGCGGCCAGCACAGATACGCAGTATTTT | CASSLARLAASTDTQYF
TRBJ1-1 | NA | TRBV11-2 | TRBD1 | TGTGCCAGCAGCTTCAGCGGACAGGTACGACCTGAAGCTTTCTTT | CASSFSGQVRPEAFF
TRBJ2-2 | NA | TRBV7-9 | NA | TGTGCCAGCAGCTTAGGTGGAGCGGCCACCGGGGAGCTGTTTTTT | CASSLGGAATGELFF
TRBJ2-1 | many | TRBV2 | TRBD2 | TGTGCCAGCAGCGGGACTAGCGGGAGGGGCCTGTTCTTC | CASSGTSGRGLFF
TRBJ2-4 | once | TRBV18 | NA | TGTGCCAGCTCACCAAACAACCTAGCCAAAAACATTCAGTACTTC | CASSPNNLAKNIQYF
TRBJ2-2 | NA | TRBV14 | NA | TGTGCCAGCAGCCCTACAACAGGGCCCCGGGAGCTGTTTTTT | CASSPTTGPRELFF
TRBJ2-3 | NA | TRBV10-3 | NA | TGTGCCATCAGTGATAGGACGGCCAAAGACACAGATACGCAGTATTTT | CAISDRTAKDTDTQYF
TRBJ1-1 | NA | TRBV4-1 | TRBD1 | TGCGCCAGCAGCTTATCAGGGGGAGTAATGAACACTGAAGCTTTCTTT | CASSLSGGVMNTEAFF
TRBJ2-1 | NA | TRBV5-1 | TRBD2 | TGCGCCAGCAGCTTGGTAGCGGGTCAGGGTTACAATGAGCAGTTCTTC | CASSLVAGQGYNEQFF
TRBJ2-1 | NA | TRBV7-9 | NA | TGTGCCAGCAGCTTAAGGGGGATGGGATCTTCGTTCTTC | CASSLRGMGSSFF
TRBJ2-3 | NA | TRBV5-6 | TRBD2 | TGTGCCAGCAGCCCGGGACTAGCCGACAGCACAGATACGCAGTATTTT | CASSPGLADSTDTQYF
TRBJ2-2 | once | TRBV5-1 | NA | TGCGCCAGCAGCTTGGCCCTATCGAACACCGGGGAGCTGTTTTTT | CASSLALSNTGELFF
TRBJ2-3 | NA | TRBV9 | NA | TGTGCCAGCAGCCCAGGAGTTAGCACAGATACGCAGTATTTT | CASSPGVSTDTQYF
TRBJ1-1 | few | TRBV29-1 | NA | TGCAGCGCCCAGGAGATGAACACTGAAGCTTTCTTT | CSAQEMNTEAFF
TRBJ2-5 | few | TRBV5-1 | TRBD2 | TGCGCCAGCAGCTCATCCCTAGCGGGTCAGTTTGTACAAGAGACCCAGTACTTC | CASSSSLAGQFVQETQYF
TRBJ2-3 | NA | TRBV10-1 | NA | TGCGCCAGCAGTGAGTCACCAGGGCAAGATACGCAGTATTTT | CASSESPGQDTQYF
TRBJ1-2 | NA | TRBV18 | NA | TGTGCCAGCTCACCAGACGCGGGGTTTAACTATGGCTACACCTTC | CASSPDAGFNYGYTF
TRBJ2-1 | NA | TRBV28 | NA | TGTGCCAGCAGTTTAGCGGTGTCCTACAATGAGCAGTTCTTC | CASSLAVSYNEQFF
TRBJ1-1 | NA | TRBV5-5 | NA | TGTGCCAGCAGCTTGAGACAGGTCCTCTCCCGTGAAGCTTTCTTT | CASSLRQVLSREAFF
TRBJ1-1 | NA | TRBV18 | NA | TGTGCCAGCTCACCCGGGCAAAGGACGAGGAACACTGAAGCTTTCTTT | CASSPGQRTRNTEAFF
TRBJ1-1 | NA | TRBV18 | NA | TGTGCCAGCTCACTGGGGGGCGTCAAGGACACTGAAGCTTTCTTT | CASSLGGVKDTEAFF
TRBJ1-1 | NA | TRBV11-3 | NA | TGTGCCAGCAGCACGGACGGACTGAACACTGAAGCTTTCTTT | CASSTDGLNTEAFF
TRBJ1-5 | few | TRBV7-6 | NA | TGTGCCAGCAGCTTAGAATCGGGGGCGTCAGGCCAGCCCCAGCATTTT | CASSLESGASGQPQHF
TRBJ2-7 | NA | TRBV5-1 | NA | TGCGCCAGCAGCTTGGAGGGGCTTAGGACCTACGAGCAGTACTTC | CASSLEGLRTYEQYF
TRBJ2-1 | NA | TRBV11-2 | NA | TGTGCCAGCAGCTTAGCGCTCTACAATGAGCAGTTCTTC | CASSLALYNEQFF
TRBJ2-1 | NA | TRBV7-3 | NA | TGTGCCAGCAGCCTTTACCAGGGGGGTGAGCAGTTCTTC | CASSLYQGGEQFF
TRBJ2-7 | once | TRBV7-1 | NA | TGTGCCAGCAGCTTATCCTCCGGGGCTAGAAGCTCCTACGAGCAGTACTTC | CASSLSSGARSSYEQYF
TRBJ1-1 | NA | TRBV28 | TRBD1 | TGTGCCAGCAAACAAAGGTTCCCAGGGGGTGAAGCTTTCTTT | CASKQRFPGGEAFF
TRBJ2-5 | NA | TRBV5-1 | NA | TGCGCCAGCAGGGGTTCAGAGACCCAGTACTTC | CASRGSETQYF
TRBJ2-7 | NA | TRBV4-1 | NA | TGCGCCAGCAGCCAAGATACGCCCGGGAGCAGTGTAGAGCAGTACTTC | CASSQDTPGSSVEQYF
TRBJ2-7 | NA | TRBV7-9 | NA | TGTGCCAGCAGCTTAGTCGACTTGCGGGTCTCCTACGAGCAGTACTTC | CASSLVDLRVSYEQYF
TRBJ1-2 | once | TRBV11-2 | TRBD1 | TGTGCCAGCAGCCGCGGACAGGGCCATGGCTACACCTTC | CASSRGQGHGYTF
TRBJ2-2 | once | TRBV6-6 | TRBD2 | TGTGCCGGACATCCGGGAGGACCAGTCGGGGAGCTGTTTTTT | CAGHPGGPVGELFF